Below, 7 T cell receptor beta chains from the same sample are listed, as sequenced in a study of CD8 T cells in Susac syndrome. RNA in amounts of roughly 0.45 to 1 ug was reverse transcribed with random hexamers. Using its own MiXCR run on the immunoSEQ multiplex PCR reads, TCRdb lists one record per CDR3 protein. The sample lists some 200,000 distinct CDR3 sequences, 90% to 95% seen once, with approximately 0.09% in the top ten. The sequencing sample was made of CD4+ T cells from PBMCs. The source is a human donor with Susac syndrome.

In its sample, this clonotype was seen a few times. The chain is built from TRBV5-1 and TRBJ2-3; 9 bases map to TRBD2. The V segment lost 0 bases and the J segment 5 bases; nucleotides outside the gene matches: 10. CDR3 length: 17 amino acids. Germline V gene data show CDR1 as SGHRS and CDR2 as YFSETQ. CDR3 nucleotide sequence: TGCGCCAGCAGCTTGGTCCCTAGCGGGAAAGGAGGAGATACGCAGTATTTT. It codes for CASSLVPSGKGGDTQYF.

The chain combines TRBV6-6 with TRBJ1-2; D gene unclear. The CDR3 extends over 11 amino acids. The V gene lost 5 bases and the J gene lost 6 bases, with 7 bases spanning the gap. CDR1 MNHNY and CDR2 SVGAGI come from the germline V gene (reference sequence). CDR3 sequence reads: CASSTGDGYTF. CDR3 coding DNA: TGTGCCAGCAGTACCGGGGATGGCTACACCTTC.

The chain recombines TRBV3-1 with TRBJ1-5; a weak D match, TRBD1 (5 bases). The CDR3 totals 15 residues. CDR1 and CDR2 from the germline V gene are LGHDT and YNNKEL (reference sequence). V was pared by 1 base and J by 5 bases, with 12 bases between. CDR3 DNA: TGTGCCAGCAGCCAAGCCTTCGACAGCCATCAGCCCCAGCATTTT. Encoded protein: CASSQAFDSHQPQHF. The whole variable domain, filled in from reference TRBV3-1 and TRBJ1-5, reads DTAVSQTPKYLVTQMGNDKSIKCEQNLGHDTMYWYKQDSKKFLKIMFSYNNKELIINETVPNRFSPKSPDKAHLNLHINSLELGDSAVYFCASSQAFDSHQPQHFGDGTRLSIL.

The rearrangement links TRBV6-1 to TRBJ2-3, with 13 bases fitting TRBD2. The CDR3 contains 18 residues. Trimming took 5 bases from V and 0 from J; bases not matched to a gene: 8. Germline V gives CDR1 MNHNS, CDR2 SASEGT. CDR3 sequence: CASSPRLAGGLSTDTQYF. CDR3 bases: TGTGCCAGCAGTCCGCGACTAGCGGGGGGCCTCAGCACAGATACGCAGTATTTT.

The gene calls are TRBV29-1 and TRBJ2-3; D is tentatively TRBD1 or TRBD2 (6 bases each). There are 16 residues in the CDR3. Germline-derived CDR1 and CDR2 are SQVTM and ANQGSEA. The V end lost 8 bases, the J end lost 0 bases, and 21 bases lay between the germline ends. For the CDR3, the DNA is TGCAGCCTCAAGTTCGGGGGCCAGAGTAGCACAGATACGCAGTATTTT. This gives the protein CSLKFGGQSSTDTQYF.

In its sample, this clonotype was seen once. V is TRBV15 and J is TRBJ1-2, with a tentative D call TRBD1 (5 bases). This CDR3 has 14 residues. CDR1 and CDR2 (germline): LNHNV, YYDKDF (reference sequence). The germline V and J ends were trimmed by 1 base and 3 bases, with 9 bases remaining between them. The CDR3 region has the DNA TGTGCCACCAGCAGAGTCGGCAGGGACTATGGCTACACCTTC. It translates to CATSRVGRDYGYTF.

This chain connects TRBV5-1 to TRBJ2-7; D uncertain. Trimming took 4 bases from V and 2 from J, leaving 10 bases between them. The CDR3 runs 13 residues. The germline V gene encodes CDR1 SGHRS and CDR2 YFSETQ. CDR3 residues: CASSPAETYEQYF. CDR3 in DNA: TGCGCCAGCAGCCCCGCCGAGACCTACGAGCAGTACTTC.